This T cell receptor (beta chain) was identified in a study of immune heterogeneity within non-small cell lung tumors. Template input, which was bulk tumor genomic DNA, totaled roughly 600 ng per sample. Multiple biopsies spaced far apart were taken from each primary tumor during surgery. Curative surgery was undertaken by patients, who had untreated, newly diagnosed non-small cell lung cancer. Multiplex PCR amplified TCR beta CDR3 with 32 V and 13 J primers. Each CDR3 protein gets one entry after TCRdb re-called the multiplex PCR reads with MiXCR. The repertoire holds over 10,000 distinct CDR3 sequences, with about 23% as singletons. This clonotype was detected ten times or more. The germline V gene encodes CDR1 DFQATT and CDR2 SNEGSKA (reference sequence). The germline V and J ends were trimmed by 0 bases and 7 bases, with 22 bases remaining between them. This CDR3 comprises 16 residues.

The V and J genes are TRBV20-1 and TRBJ2-7, with a tentative D call TRBD1 (6 bases). The receptor's source is a man in his fifties or sixties with non-small cell lung cancer. Material for sequencing was lung tumor tissue. CDR3 loop: CSARDQSGTSWGEQYF. As DNA, the CDR3 is TGCAGTGCTAGAGATCAGAGTGGGACATCCTGGGGGGAGCAGTACTTC.